The clone carrying this TCR beta chain showed up just a few times. The record originates from a study of patients and donors after allogeneic stem cell transplantation. TCRdb reprocessed the RT-PCR reads with MiXCR, giving one entry per CDR3 protein. The sample lists over 200,000 distinct CDR3 sequences; roughly 38% were seen once. V was shortened by 3 bases and J by 3 bases, with 12 bases between the two germline ends. This CDR3 region has 15 residues. Germline V gene sequence: CDR1 MNHEY, CDR2 SMNVEV (reference sequence). Sequences were obtained from blood, either unsorted or a sorted T cell fraction (not recorded which). The rearrangement links TRBV27 to TRBJ1-5, with a possible D match to TRBD1 (6 bases). This TCR came from a human donor who was either an allogeneic HSCT recipient or a stem cell or donor lymphocyte infusion donor (not recorded which). It is not recorded whose cells these are; they may come from a transplant donor. CDR3 nucleotide sequence: TGTGCCAGCAGTTTTGCAGGGGAGTACAATCAGCCCCAGCATTTT. Protein sequence: CASSFAGEYNQPQHF.